These 2 T cell receptor beta chains share one sample of origin, sequenced in a study of post-analysis software for immune sequencing data. Study-wide results and caveats: Included in a set of about five TRBV segments more frequent in patients than controls were TRBV5-6, TRBV5-1 and TRBV20-1.

The TCR beta cDNA libraries contained unique molecular identifiers. TCRdb reanalysed the PCR reads using MiXCR and keeps one entry per CDR3 protein. The profile covers roughly 400,000 distinct CDR3 sequences, with roughly 40% appearing a single time and 7.6% taken by the ten largest. These receptors have no known antigen. The sequenced sample consisted of blood. The receptors originated from a girl aged 2-10 years with multiple sclerosis.

This clonotype was seen a handful of times. The chain employs TRBV15 and TRBJ2-5; TRBD1 matches at 8 bases. Germline V CDR1 and CDR2: LNHNV, YYDKDF (reference sequence). Unmatched junction bases numbered 8, after V lost 0 bases and J lost 5 bases. CDR3 length: 16 amino acids. CDR3: CATSRDRQGPGETQYF. In DNA, the CDR3 is TGTGCCACCAGCAGAGATAGACAGGGGCCAGGGGAGACCCAGTACTTC.

The rearrangement uses TRBV28 and TRBJ1-2, with TRBD1 as a possible D gene (6 bases). The length of the CDR3 is 14 residues. CDR1 is MDHEN, CDR2 SYDVKM, per germline. V lost 6 bases, J lost 3 bases, and 14 bases lay in between. The CDR3 sequence: CASRTVGAHYGYTF. CDR3 coding DNA: TGTGCCAGCAGAACCGTGGGGGCTCACTATGGCTACACCTTC.